This T cell receptor beta chain was found in a study of blood T cell repertoires in COVID-19. The table came from immunoSEQ multiplex PCR; TCRdb's copy has only in-frame clones and leaves some out. The table lists about 300,000 clones, around 83% of them singletons. The specimen sequenced was peripheral blood. This TCR was recovered from a woman between 45 and 60 years old with acute or convalescent COVID-19.

CDR3 sequence (DNA): TGTGCCTGGAGTGTAGGGGGGACCCAGTACTTC. This codes for CAWSVGGTQYF. This chain connects TRBV30 to TRBJ2-5; D might be TRBD1 (6 bases). Trimming cost V 0 bases and J 7 bases, with 6 bases left between them. The length of the CDR3 is 11 residues. CDR1 and CDR2 from the germline V gene are GTSNPN and SVGIG (reference sequence).